This T cell receptor (beta chain) was obtained from a study of T-cell memory formation after mild COVID-19. This clonotype was detected a few times. TCRdb recomputed calls from the 5' RACE reads with MiXCR, one row per CDR3 protein. In the table there are hundreds of thousands of distinct CDR3 sequences, 25% to 30% of which are singletons. The CDR3 loop spans 15 amino acids. Germline V gene data show CDR1 as LNHNV and CDR2 as YYDKDF (reference sequence). Losses at the gene ends were 3 bases for V and 2 bases for J; bases not matched to a gene: 5. The TCR sequence derives from an adult woman who had mild COVID-19 (a few samples of this study predate the infection). Cell type and time point are not known. The sequenced material came from PBMCs or a T cell subset sorted from them (not recorded which). The rearrangement links TRBV15 to TRBJ2-3, with 7 positions matching TRBD1. The CDR3 reads CATSRRQGITDTQYF. The CDR3 nucleotides read TGTGCCACCAGCAGGAGACAGGGAATCACAGATACGCAGTATTTT.